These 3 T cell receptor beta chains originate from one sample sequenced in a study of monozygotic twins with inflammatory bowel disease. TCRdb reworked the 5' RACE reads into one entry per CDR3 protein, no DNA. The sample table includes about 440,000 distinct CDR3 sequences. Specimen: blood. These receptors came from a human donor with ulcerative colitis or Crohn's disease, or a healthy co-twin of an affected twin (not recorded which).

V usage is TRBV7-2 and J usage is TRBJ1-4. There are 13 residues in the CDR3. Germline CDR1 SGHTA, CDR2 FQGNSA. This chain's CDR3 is CASSLAGWEKLFF.

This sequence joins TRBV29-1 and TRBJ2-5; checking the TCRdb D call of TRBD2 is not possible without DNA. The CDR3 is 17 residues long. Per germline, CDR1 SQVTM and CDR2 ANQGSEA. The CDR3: CSVGGTSLIWFLETQYF.

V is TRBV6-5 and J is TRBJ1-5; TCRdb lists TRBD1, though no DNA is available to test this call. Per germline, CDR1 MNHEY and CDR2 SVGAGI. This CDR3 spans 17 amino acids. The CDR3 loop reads CASSLGTGGLRDQPQHF.